Each of the 23 T cell receptor beta chains below was sequenced from the same sample in a study of blood T cell repertoires in COVID-19. Data came from immunoSEQ multiplex PCR; TCRdb stores just in-frame clones and leaves some out. The sample holds 75,000 to 95,000 clones, roughly 80% seen once. Sequenced material: peripheral blood. These receptor sequences come from a woman between 40 and 55 years old with active or convalescent COVID-19.

The rearrangement joins TRBV7-8 to TRBJ2-3; possible D gene TRBD1, 6 bases. This CDR3 is 15 amino acids long. V lost 6 bases, J lost 6 bases, and 19 bases lay in between. Germline assignment: CDR1 SGHVS and CDR2 FQNEAQ. CDR3 sequence: CASRPTGWAEDTQYF. CDR3 sequence (DNA): TGTGCCAGCAGGCCAACAGGGTGGGCTGAGGATACGCAGTATTTT.

The V and J genes are TRBV5-6 and TRBJ2-4; TRBD1 agrees at 7 bases. The trim removed 4 bases at V and 1 base at J, leaving 8 bases unmatched. The CDR3 length is 16 residues. Per the germline V gene, CDR1 is SGHDT and CDR2 is YYEEEE. The CDR3 sequence: CASSILQGKAKNIQYF. The CDR3 nucleotides are TGTGCCAGCAGCATTCTACAGGGGAAGGCCAAAAACATTCAGTACTTC.

This sequence joins TRBV2 and TRBJ2-1; D might be TRBD2 (5 bases). Germline CDR1 and CDR2: SNHLY and FYNNEI. V lost 5 bases and J lost 0, with 14 bases in between. This CDR3 has 16 amino acids. The CDR3 nucleotides are TGTGCCAGCAGTAGAACTAGGCTTAGCTCCTACAATGAGCAGTTCTTC. The encoded protein is CASSRTRLSSYNEQFF.

This chain connects TRBV5-1 to TRBJ2-5; the match to TRBD1 covers 9 bases. This CDR3 region has 13 residues. Trimming removed 6 bases from V and 5 bases from J; junction bases left unmatched: 5. The V gene's germline CDR1 is SGHRS and CDR2 YFSETQ. The CDR3 region is CASTPGQGETQYF. CDR3 nucleotide sequence: TGCGCCAGCACACCGGGACAGGGTGAGACCCAGTACTTC.

The V and J genes are TRBV7-3 and TRBJ1-1; 9 nucleotides align to TRBD1. Germline CDR1 and CDR2: SGHTA and FQGTGA. The J segment lost 4 bases and the V segment lost 5 bases, leaving 5 bases of the junction unmatched. This CDR3 is built from 14 residues. CDR3 sequence reads: CASSRGQGFTEAFF. Here the CDR3 DNA reads TGTGCCAGCAGCCGAGGACAGGGGTTCACTGAAGCTTTCTTT.

This chain connects TRBV27 to TRBJ2-2; no firm D call. Trimming took 4 bases from V and 9 from J, leaving 6 bases between them. Germline-derived CDR1 and CDR2 are MNHEY and SMNVEV (reference sequence). The CDR3 is made up of 11 amino acids. The CDR3, as DNA: TGTGCCAGCAGTTCCTCCCGGGAGCTGTTTTTT. Protein: CASSSSRELFF.

This rearrangement joins TRBV13 to TRBJ2-7, with 7 bases that match TRBD2. V shed 0 bases, J shed 2 bases, and the junction held 1 base outside the gene matches. CDR1 is PRHDT, CDR2 FYEKMQ, per germline (reference sequence). The CDR3 covers 14 residues. In nucleotides, the CDR3 is TGTGCCAGCAGCTTAGGTGGGGGGGCCTACGAGCAGTACTTC. Protein: CASSLGGGAYEQYF.

This clone was observed a few times. This sequence joins TRBV28 and TRBJ2-7; 9 nucleotides agree with TRBD1. This CDR3 is 12 amino acids long. V was clipped by 6 bases and J by 4 bases; unmatched bases: 1. The germline V gene has CDR1 MDHEN and CDR2 SYDVKM. In DNA form, the CDR3 reads TGTGCCAGCAGAGACAGGGGGTACGAGCAGTACTTC. It translates to CASRDRGYEQYF.

The CDR3 DNA is TGTGCCAGCAGCTTAGCGGCCCTAGAGACCCAGTACTTC. Its translation: CASSLAALETQYF. The rearrangement uses TRBV7-7 and TRBJ2-5; D gene unclear. Trimming took 0 bases from V and 4 from J, leaving 6 bases between them. Germline V gives CDR1 SSHAT, CDR2 FNYEAQ (reference sequence). The CDR3 consists of 13 residues.

V usage is TRBV10-3 and J usage is TRBJ2-7, with TRBD1 matching over 9 bases. Per germline, CDR1 ENHRY and CDR2 SYGVKD. V lost 6 bases and J lost 3; bases outside the gene matches: 12. This CDR3 has 16 amino acids. The CDR3 here is CAIRMGQGTAGYEQYF. The CDR3 DNA reads TGTGCCATCAGGATGGGACAGGGAACGGCGGGCTACGAGCAGTACTTC.

This chain joins TRBV6-4 and TRBJ2-5; 8 bases are shared with TRBD1. Germline assignment: CDR1 MRHNA and CDR2 SNTAGT. The junction had 10 bases not matched to a gene; V was cut back by 5 bases and J by 5 bases. There are 15 residues in the CDR3. CDR3 nucleotide sequence: TGTGCCAGCAGTCCCACCGACAGGGGCTGGGAGACCCAGTACTTC. Its translation is CASSPTDRGWETQYF.

The chain carries TRBV12-3 or TRBV12-4 and TRBJ2-1; D call uncertain. V gave up 6 bases and J gave up 6 bases, with 9 bases separating them. CDR3 length equals 12 residues. CDR3 bases: TGTGCCAGCAGCCCCATGAGCAATGAGCAGTTCTTC. This translates into CASSPMSNEQFF.

This chain connects TRBV28 to TRBJ2-7, with unresolved D. Germline loops: CDR1 MDHEN, CDR2 SYDVKM. The length of the CDR3 is 13 residues. V shed 5 bases and J shed 5 bases, with 13 bases lying between them. The CDR3 loop reads CASSLEWKHEQYF. The CDR3 DNA reads as TGTGCCAGCAGTCTGGAGTGGAAGCACGAGCAGTACTTC.

This chain uses TRBV7-8 with TRBJ2-7; no firm D call. This CDR3 contains 21 residues. Germline V CDR1 and CDR2: SGHVS, FQNEAQ. Trimming left V 0 bases short and J 4 bases short, with 31 bases between. The chain's CDR3 is CASSLALVGARLPRPDYEQYF. DNA for the CDR3: TGTGCCAGCAGCTTAGCGCTGGTGGGCGCCCGTCTCCCCCGCCCCGATTACGAGCAGTACTTC.

The chain joins TRBV19 to TRBJ2-3; 11 bases are shared with TRBD2. Germline CDR1 LNHDA, CDR2 SQIVND (reference sequence). The CDR3 is 15 amino acids. V gave up 6 bases and J gave up 4 bases; unmatched junction bases: 6. CDR3 nucleotides: TGTGCCAGTAGCCGTCTAGCGGGGGGCGCAGATACGCAGTATTTT. Residues: CASSRLAGGADTQYF.

The rearrangement joins TRBV7-2 to TRBJ1-3; D uncertain. This CDR3 is built from 15 residues. CDR1 SGHTA and CDR2 FQGNSA come from the germline V gene. V lost 1 base and J lost 0, with 7 bases in between. The CDR3 loop reads CASSLGANSGNTIYF. DNA for the CDR3: TGTGCCAGCAGCTTAGGGGCAAACTCTGGAAACACCATATATTTT.

The chain joins TRBV28 to TRBJ1-4; tentative D call: TRBD1 (5 bases). The CDR3 runs 14 residues. Germline CDR1 MDHEN, CDR2 SYDVKM. Trimming left V 3 bases short and J 6 bases short, with 11 bases between. The CDR3 sequence is CASSFRGGYEKLFF. In nucleotides, the CDR3 is TGTGCCAGCAGTTTTCGGGGGGGGTATGAAAAACTGTTTTTT.

This rearrangement joins TRBV7-8 to TRBJ2-3; 12 bases match TRBD2. The CDR3 sequence is 16 residues long. Germline CDR1 SGHVS, CDR2 FQNEAQ. Trimming took 5 bases from V and 2 from J; bases not matched to a gene: 5. CDR3 in DNA: TGTGCCAGCAGCCAAGGACTAGCGGGGTTCACAGATACGCAGTATTTT. Amino acids: CASSQGLAGFTDTQYF.

This chain joins TRBV12-3 or TRBV12-4 and TRBJ2-3, with TRBD2 matching 9 bases. The V and J ends lost 11 bases and 5 bases, in that order; junction bases with no gene match: 5. This CDR3 is built from 12 residues. The DNA for the CDR3 is TGTGCCTCCCGAGCGGGGGGAGATACGCAGTATTTT. Translated, it gives CASRAGGDTQYF.

This sequence joins TRBV28 and TRBJ1-1; D ambiguous. The CDR3 is 14 amino acids. Trimming cost V 7 bases and J 2 bases, with 14 bases left between them. CDR1 and CDR2 (germline): MDHEN, SYDVKM. CDR3 nucleotide sequence: TGTGCCAGCAAGGAGTTAGGAGGAAACACTGAAGCTTTCTTT. Protein product: CASKELGGNTEAFF.

The genes are TRBV7-9 and TRBJ1-2; D remains ambiguous. V was pared by 7 bases and J by 7 bases, with 10 bases between. Germline CDR1 reads SEHNR; CDR2 reads FQNEAQ (reference sequence). The CDR3 consists of 11 residues. The CDR3 nucleotides are TGTGCCAGCACCAGAGTCCCTGGCTACACCTTC. Translating it yields CASTRVPGYTF. Combining the CDR3 with reference TRBV7-9 and TRBJ1-2 gives the whole variable domain DTGVSQNPRHKITKRGQNVTFRCDPISEHNRLYWYRQTLGQGPEFLTYFQNEAQLEKSRLLSDRFSAERPKGSFSTLEIQRTEQGDSAMYLCASTRVPGYTFGSGTRLTVV.

The genes are TRBV5-1 and TRBJ2-7, with TRBD1 matching 8 bases. The CDR3 contains 15 residues. V lost 4 bases to trimming and J lost 0 bases; unmatched junction nucleotides: 6. Germline assignment: CDR1 SGHRS and CDR2 YFSETQ. CDR3: CASSTWTGSSYEQYF. The DNA for the CDR3 is TGCGCCAGCAGCACCTGGACAGGGAGCTCCTACGAGCAGTACTTC.

This chain uses TRBV28 with TRBJ1-4; D gene unclear. Germline CDR1 and CDR2: MDHEN and SYDVKM. The CDR3 spans 14 residues. Trimming removed 3 bases from V and 3 bases from J, with 8 bases in between. In DNA form, the CDR3 reads TGTGCCAGCAGTTTCCGGTCTCCTAATGAAAAACTGTTTTTT. Amino acid sequence: CASSFRSPNEKLFF.